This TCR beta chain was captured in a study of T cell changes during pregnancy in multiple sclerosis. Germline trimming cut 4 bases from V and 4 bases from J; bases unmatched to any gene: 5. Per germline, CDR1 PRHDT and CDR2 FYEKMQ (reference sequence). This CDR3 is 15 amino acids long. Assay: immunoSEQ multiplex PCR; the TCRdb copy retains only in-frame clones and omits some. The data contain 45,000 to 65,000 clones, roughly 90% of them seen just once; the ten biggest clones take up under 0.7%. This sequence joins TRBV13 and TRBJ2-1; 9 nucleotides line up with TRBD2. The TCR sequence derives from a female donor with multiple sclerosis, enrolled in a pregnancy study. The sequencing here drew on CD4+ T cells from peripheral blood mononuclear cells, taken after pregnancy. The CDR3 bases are TGTGCCAGCAGCTCCTTAGCGGGAGTTTACAATGAGCAGTTCTTC. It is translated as CASSSLAGVYNEQFF.